The next 17 T cell receptor beta chains were all read from a single sample in a study of control samples from healthy donors and cancer patients. Method: immunoSEQ multiplex PCR; TCRdb's copy keeps in-frame clones and lacks some. Counted here are 150,000 to 200,000 clones, approximately 93% occurring once; the ten biggest clones make up around 9.3%. The sample taken for sequencing was blood. The receptors come from a middle-aged woman in good health.

The V gene is TRBV12-5, the J gene TRBJ1-1; a possible D gene is TRBD1 (5 bases). This CDR3 spans 14 amino acids. Germline V gives CDR1 LGHNT, CDR2 FRNRAP. The ends were cut back, 1 base at V and 4 bases at J, with 10 bases in the middle. CDR3 sequence: CASGLGTRGTEAFF. Here the CDR3 DNA reads TGTGCTAGTGGTTTGGGTACGAGGGGCACTGAAGCTTTCTTT.

The chain employs TRBV14 and TRBJ2-3, with 7 bases aligning to TRBD1. The CDR3 loop spans 14 amino acids. Germline trimming cut 4 bases from V and 1 base from J; bases unmatched to any gene: 2. The germline V gene encodes CDR1 SGHDN and CDR2 FVKESK. The CDR3 region has the DNA TGTGCCAGCAGCCTTGGGACAGGCACAGATACGCAGTATTTT. Its translation is CASSLGTGTDTQYF.

The V call is TRBV7-2, the J call TRBJ2-2, with D unresolved. Trimming took 2 bases from V and 0 from J, leaving 10 bases between them. This CDR3 region has 16 residues. Germline V CDR1 and CDR2: SGHTA, FQGNSA. As DNA, the CDR3 is TGTGCCAGCAGCTTAATCTACCGGACGAACACCGGGGAGCTGTTTTTT. It codes for CASSLIYRTNTGELFF. The complete variable domain, with remaining parts taken from reference TRBV7-2 and TRBJ2-2, reads GAGVSQSPSNKVTEKGKDVELRCDPISGHTALYWYRQSLGQGLEFLIYFQGNSAPDKSGLPSDRFSAERTGGSVSTLTIQRTQQEDSAVYLCASSLIYRTNTGELFFGEGSRLTVL.

The V call is TRBV2, the J call TRBJ2-7, with TRBD1 matching over 9 bases. This CDR3 contains 14 residues. With V trimmed by 1 base and J by 5 bases, 3 bases remained unmatched. Germline values: CDR1 SNHLY, CDR2 FYNNEI. As DNA, the CDR3 is TGTGCCAGCAGTGAAGTCCGGGACAGGGACGAGCAGTACTTC. It encodes CASSEVRDRDEQYF.

The genes are TRBV29-1 and TRBJ1-1; D may be TRBD1 (6 bases). Germline CDR1 reads SQVTM; CDR2 reads ANQGSEA. The ends were cut back, 7 bases at V and 7 bases at J, with 19 bases in the middle. This CDR3 region has 13 residues. The CDR3 sequence is CSASGGALGEAFF. The DNA for the CDR3 is TGCAGCGCAAGCGGGGGGGCGCTAGGTGAAGCTTTCTTT.

This sequence joins TRBV6-5 and TRBJ1-1; 8 nucleotides match TRBD1. Trimming removed 3 bases from V and 4 bases from J; junction bases left unmatched: 7. Germline lookup yields CDR1 MNHEY and CDR2 SVGAGI. The CDR3 is 15 residues long. CDR3 bases: TGTGCCAGCAGTTATTGGAACAGGGGGAGCACTGAAGCTTTCTTT. It yields the protein CASSYWNRGSTEAFF.

The CDR3 sequence is CASSKDRNYGYTF. Here the CDR3 DNA reads TGTGCCAGCAGCAAGGACAGGAACTATGGCTACACCTTC. V gene TRBV7-9 combines with J gene TRBJ1-2, with TRBD1 matching 7 bases. Germline V gene sequence: CDR1 SEHNR, CDR2 FQNEAQ (reference sequence). With V trimmed by 5 bases and J by 2 bases, 2 bases remained unmatched. The CDR3 contains 13 residues.

The rearrangement joins TRBV18 to TRBJ1-5; 11 positions match TRBD1. The CDR3 totals 16 residues. The V gene end was trimmed by 3 bases and the J gene end by 5 bases; junction bases not matched to a gene: 6. Germline CDR1 KGHSH, CDR2 LQKENI. The CDR3 DNA reads as TGTGCCAGCTCACCGTCGGGACAGGGGGGAGATCAGCCCCAGCATTTT. It encodes CASSPSGQGGDQPQHF. The full variable domain, with the rest looked up from reference TRBV18 and TRBJ1-5, is NAGVMQNPRHLVRRRGQEARLRCSPMKGHSHVYWYRQLPEEGLKFMVYLQKENIIDESGMPKERFSAEFPKEGPSILRIQQVVRGDSAAYFCASSPSGQGGDQPQHFGDGTRLSIL.

This chain joins TRBV10-3 and TRBJ2-3, with 9 nucleotides matching TRBD2. Germline lookup yields CDR1 ENHRY and CDR2 SYGVKD. The V segment lost 4 bases and the J segment 0 bases; nucleotides outside the gene matches: 8. The CDR3 extends over 17 amino acids. CDR3 region: CAISVGSSGKSTDTQYF. The CDR3 DNA follows: TGTGCCATCAGTGTAGGGTCTAGCGGGAAGAGCACAGATACGCAGTATTTT.

Concerning this clone itself: At one end, the junction sequence differs from germline, possibly due to a read error. The V gene is TRBV7-7, the J gene TRBJ1-2, with D maybe TRBD1 (5 bases). The CDR3 length is 13 residues. The germline V gene has CDR1 SSHAT and CDR2 FNYEAQ (reference sequence). The chain's CDR3 is CASSPDKPYGYTF. CDR3 in DNA: TGTGCTAGCAGTCCGGACAAGCCCTATGGCTACACCTTC.

The V and J genes are TRBV24-1 and TRBJ1-1, with D possibly matching TRBD1 (5 bases). The ends were cut back, 0 bases at V and 9 bases at J, with 7 bases in the middle. Germline V CDR1 and CDR2: KGHDR, SFDVKD. The CDR3 consists of 12 residues. CDR3 in amino acids: CATSDLSGQAFF. CDR3 sequence (DNA): TGTGCCACCAGTGATTTGTCAGGGCAAGCTTTCTTT.

This CDR3 reads CASSLPGGGSEKLFF. In DNA, the CDR3 is TGTGCCAGCAGTTTACCAGGGGGCGGCTCTGAAAAACTGTTTTTT. The chain employs TRBV28 and TRBJ1-4, with 8 bases identical to TRBD1. The trim removed 2 bases at V and 7 bases at J, leaving 6 bases unmatched. This CDR3 region has 15 residues. Germline CDR1 and CDR2: MDHEN and SYDVKM.

This chain uses TRBV5-1 with TRBJ1-1; D may be TRBD1 (5 bases). Trimming took 0 bases from V and 1 from J, leaving 7 bases between them. CDR3 size: 14 residues. The V gene's germline CDR1 is SGHRS and CDR2 YFSETQ. The CDR3 DNA sequence: TGCGCCAGCAGCTTGGGAGGGGCGAACACTGAAGCTTTCTTT. Protein: CASSLGGANTEAFF.

The V gene is TRBV19, the J gene TRBJ2-7; D gene ambiguous. V was cut by 1 base and J by 1 base, with 8 bases left in between. The CDR3 consists of 14 residues. Germline CDR1 reads LNHDA; CDR2 reads SQIVND (reference sequence). DNA of the CDR3: TGTGCCAGTAGTATAGCCGGCACTTCCTACGAGCAGTACTTC. It is translated as CASSIAGTSYEQYF.

The chain combines TRBV19 with TRBJ2-7, with D possibly being TRBD1 (6 bases). Germline-derived CDR1 and CDR2 are LNHDA and SQIVND (reference sequence). The V and J ends lost 5 bases and 3 bases respectively, with 17 bases between them. The CDR3 has 15 residues. The CDR3 here is CASSPQGTPDYEQYF. CDR3 sequence (DNA): TGTGCCAGTAGTCCCCAGGGGACCCCAGACTACGAGCAGTACTTC. Based on the CDR3 plus reference TRBV19 and TRBJ2-7, the full variable domain is DGGITQSPKYLFRKEGQNVTLSCEQNLNHDAMYWYRQDPGQGLRLIYYSQIVNDFQKGDIAEGYSVSREKKESFPLTVTSAQKNPTAFYLCASSPQGTPDYEQYFGPGTRLTVT.

V usage is TRBV19 and J usage is TRBJ2-2; 8 bases align to TRBD2. The CDR3 contains 14 residues. Germline CDR1 is LNHDA and CDR2 is SQIVND (reference sequence). After removal of 8 bases from V and 3 bases from J, the junction contained 5 bases not matched to a gene. The DNA of the CDR3 is TGTGCCAGTTCTAGCGGGCGCGACACCGGGGAGCTGTTTTTT. It translates to CASSSGRDTGELFF.

This chain connects TRBV7-2 to TRBJ1-1, with no clear D. The CDR3 sequence is 15 residues long. V was pared by 1 base and J by 3 bases, with 12 bases between. Germline V CDR1 and CDR2: SGHTA, FQGNSA. Here the CDR3 DNA reads TGTGCCAGCAGCTTAGATGCCCGAGGGCACACTGAAGCTTTCTTT. The encoded protein is CASSLDARGHTEAFF.